The entry that follows covers one TCR beta chain sequence. This sample is part of a study of cytomegalovirus exposure and HLA in healthy donors. CDR3 length: 14 amino acids. CDR1 is SGHTA and CDR2 is FQGNSA in the germline V gene. V was shortened by 5 bases and J by 3 bases, with 11 bases between the two germline ends. PCR used 60 Vbeta primers and 13 Jbeta primers. Sequenced by immunoSEQ multiplex PCR; TCRdb stores in-frame clones only, minus some. The table records approximately 150,000 clones, roughly 80% of them present only once. The chain combines TRBV7-2 with TRBJ1-3; TRBD1 is a possible D gene (6 bases). This sequence was found in a man younger than 45 in good health and CMV-seropositive. The sequenced material came from PBMCs. The CDR3 DNA sequence: TGTGCCAGCAGCCCATACAGGGTTGGAAACACCATATATTTT. Translated: CASSPYRVGNTIYF. The full variable domain, with the rest looked up from reference TRBV7-2 and TRBJ1-3, is GAGVSQSPSNKVTEKGKDVELRCDPISGHTALYWYRQSLGQGLEFLIYFQGNSAPDKSGLPSDRFSAERTGGSVSTLTIQRTQQEDSAVYLCASSPYRVGNTIYFGEGSWLTVV.